The T cell receptor beta chain described here comes from a study of CXCR3-negative and CXCR3-positive naive CD8 T cells. Study-wide points: CXCR3-negative naive cells had less hydrophobic TRB CDR3s than did CXCR3-positive naive cells.

The TRB libraries of cDNA were built by UMI-labeled 5' RACE. Reprocessing the 5' RACE reads, TCRdb reports a single entry for every CDR3 protein and omits DNA. This table lists tens of thousands of distinct CDR3 sequences. As regards this clonotype: No antigen is known for it.

The CDR3 runs to 16 residues. The germline CDR1 and CDR2 sequences are SNHLY and FYNNEI. Sequencing was carried out using naive CXCR3+ CD8+ T cells from blood. As to subset: CD45RO-CCR7+CD27+CD95- naive CD8+ T cells expressing CXCR3 (TNR3+). The chain combines TRBV2 with TRBJ2-1; the TCRdb call, TRBD1, lacks DNA for checking. The sequence was collected from a human donor in good health. Some clones in this sample may be carry-over from other donors' samples. The CDR3 here is CASSELAGGTYNEQFF. Combining the CDR3 with reference TRBV2 and TRBJ2-1 gives the whole variable domain EPEVTQTPSHQVTQMGQEVILRCVPISNHLYFYWYRQILGQKVEFLVSFYNNEISEKSEIFDDQFSVERPDGSNFTLKIRSTKLEDSAMYFCASSELAGGTYNEQFFGPGTRLTVL.